This T cell receptor (beta chain) was sequenced in a study of neurological immune-mediated disorders. V was pared by 0 bases and J by 4 bases, with 9 bases of the junction left unmatched. The CDR3 is 18 residues long. In germline, CDR1 is MGHRA, CDR2 YSYEKL. This clonotype appeared many times. Antigen unknown. The cDNA came from 5'RACE with 10-nucleotide random UMIs. MiXCR was run by TCRdb on the 5' RACE reads, yielding one entry per CDR3 protein. This sample yields about 88,000 distinct CDR3 sequences, of which roughly 4% are seen a single time; around 6% belongs to the top ten. Findings and limits, study-wide: Grouping of repertoires by phylogeny put those of 18 of 34 multiple sclerosis patients into a single related-CDR3 cluster, a possible signature. Multiple sclerosis was found to have the least TCR clonal expansion, below healthy controls, and HTLV-1-associated myelopathy the most.

The clonotype was recovered from a young woman with multiple sclerosis. Input material: PBMCs. The rearrangement joins TRBV4-1 to TRBJ2-2; the match to TRBD2 covers 9 bases. The CDR3 loop is CASSQDKGAGGRTGELFF. The CDR3 DNA sequence: TGCGCCAGCAGCCAAGACAAGGGAGCGGGGGGCCGCACCGGGGAGCTGTTTTTT.